Listed below are T cell receptor beta chains from one sample, sequenced in a study of graft-versus-host responses after intestinal transplantation. Assay used: immunoSEQ multiplex PCR; TCRdb lists only in-frame clones, some missing. The sample includes tens of thousands of clones, 90% of them seen just once. Their target antigens are unknown. Source: unstimulated CD8+ T cells sorted from spleen or lymph node cells, taken before intestinal transplant. The receptors were sampled from a human donor who received an intestinal transplant. The CDR3 runs from the conserved cysteine through the conserved F or W. D genes are given only for firm matches. Clone size is not always given. Where it is, it says once, few, many or a class for expanded clones.

13 | TRBJ1-1 | TRBV6-6 | NA | NA | CASSYHPPEEAFF | TGTGCCAGCAGTTACCACCCTCCTGAGGAAGCTTTCTTT
15 | TRBJ2-7 | TRBV5-1 | few | NA | CASSLQPGSTDEQYF | TGCGCCAGCAGCTTGCAGCCGGGGTCCACGGACGAGCAGTACTTC
15 | TRBJ2-5 | TRBV7-2 | once | TRBD2 | CASTKWRGDQETQYF | TGTGCCAGCACCAAGTGGCGGGGGGACCAAGAGACCCAGTACTTC
12 | TRBJ2-1 | TRBV7-9 | once | TRBD2 | CASSSGGSEQFF | TGTGCCAGCAGCTCCGGGGGGAGTGAGCAGTTCTTC
15 | TRBJ2-3 | TRBV7-3 | NA | TRBD2 | CASSTTSGGTDTQYF | TGTGCCAGCAGCACTACTAGCGGTGGCACAGATACGCAGTATTTT
17 | TRBJ2-3 | TRBV2 | NA | NA | CASSDSVEESVTDTQYF | TGTGCCAGCAGTGATTCTGTCGAGGAGTCCGTCACAGATACGCAGTATTTT
11 | TRBJ1-1 | TRBV7-9 | once | NA | CASSSGHEAFF | TGTGCCAGCAGCTCAGGACACGAAGCTTTCTTT
18 | TRBJ2-3 | TRBV7-9 | NA | TRBD2 | CASSGHYYAGGSTDTQYF | TGTGCCAGCAGCGGACACTACTACGCGGGGGGATCCACAGATACGCAGTATTTT
12 | TRBJ2-1 | TRBV7-7 | NA | TRBD2 | CASSLAGGREFF | TGTGCTAGCAGTCTAGCGGGGGGGCGGGAGTTCTTC
10 | TRBJ1-5 | TRBV23-1 | NA | NA | CASSPEPQHF | TGCGCCAGCAGTCCAGAGCCCCAGCATTTT
15 | TRBJ2-7 | TRBV13 | few | TRBD2 | CASSPAGLGAYEQYF | TGTGCCAGCAGCCCCGCGGGACTAGGGGCCTACGAGCAGTACTTC
11 | TRBJ1-2 | TRBV19 | NA | NA | CATRDQGGYTF | TGTGCCACCCGGGACCAGGGGGGCTACACCTTC
14 | TRBJ1-4 | TRBV6-5 | few | NA | CASAGVGTNEKLFF | TGTGCCAGCGCCGGGGTCGGGACTAATGAAAAACTGTTTTTT
13 | TRBJ2-5 | TRBV4-1 | NA | NA | CASSQPGRETQYF | TGCGCCAGCAGCCAACCCGGTCGGGAGACCCAGTACTTC
13 | TRBJ1-1 | TRBV4-2 | NA | NA | CASSRDEGTEAFF | TGTGCCAGCAGCCGAGACGAGGGAACTGAAGCTTTCTTT
18 | TRBJ1-2 | TRBV19 | NA | TRBD1 | CASSMSVVTGPTNYGYTF | TGTGCCAGTAGTATGTCTGTGGTGACAGGGCCGACTAACTATGGCTACACCTTC
15 | TRBJ1-6 | TRBV2 | once | NA | CASREDHSYNSPLHF | TGTGCCAGCAGGGAGGACCACTCCTATAATTCACCCCTCCACTTT
17 | TRBJ2-1 | TRBV5-5 | once | NA | CASSLVGVSGAYNEQFF | TGTGCCAGCAGCTTGGTGGGGGTTAGCGGAGCCTACAATGAGCAGTTCTTC
16 | TRBJ2-1 | TRBV9 | NA | NA | CASSPPGGANFNEQFF | TGTGCCAGCAGCCCACCAGGTGGGGCCAATTTCAATGAGCAGTTCTTC
13 | TRBJ2-3 | TRBV7-8 | once | NA | CASSDLAFDTQYF | TGTGCCAGCAGCGACCTAGCGTTTGATACGCAGTATTTT
18 | TRBJ2-4 | TRBV7-3 | once | NA | CASTPNRGQFGTWNIQYF | TGTGCCAGCACCCCTAATCGAGGACAGTTTGGAACTTGGAACATTCAGTACTTC
14 | TRBJ2-7 | TRBV11-2 | NA | TRBD2 | CASSTLAGPDEQYF | TGTGCCAGCAGCACCCTAGCGGGACCCGACGAGCAGTACTTC
14 | TRBJ1-6 | TRBV9 | NA | TRBD1 | CASSVTGVNSPLHF | TGTGCCAGCAGCGTGACAGGGGTTAATTCACCCCTCCACTTT
18 | TRBJ2-3 | TRBV7-8 | NA | TRBD2 | CASSPTLGLAGLGDTQYF | TGTGCCAGCAGCCCCACCCTGGGGCTAGCGGGGCTTGGAGATACGCAGTATTTT
15 | TRBJ2-3 | TRBV7-9 | NA | NA | CASTLGGLDTDTQYF | TGTGCCAGCACCCTCGGGGGTCTCGACACAGATACGCAGTATTTT
15 | TRBJ1-2 | TRBV9 | NA | NA | CASSEGLTGPGGYTF | TGTGCCAGCAGCGAGGGCTTGACAGGCCCAGGGGGCTACACCTTC
15 | TRBJ2-1 | TRBV9 | NA | NA | CASSVGRAPYNEQFF | TGTGCCAGCAGCGTAGGCAGGGCCCCCTACAATGAGCAGTTCTTC
14 | TRBJ2-1 | TRBV19 | NA | NA | CATQMEGSYNEQFF | TGTGCCACTCAAATGGAGGGGTCCTACAATGAGCAGTTCTTC
12 | TRBJ1-2 | TRBV29-1 | NA | TRBD1 | CSTVDRDYGYTF | TGCAGCACGGTGGACAGGGACTATGGCTACACCTTC
16 | TRBJ2-2 | TRBV13 | NA | TRBD1 | CASSYGQGANTGELFF | TGTGCCAGCAGCTACGGACAGGGAGCGAACACCGGGGAGCTGTTTTTT
13 | TRBJ2-7 | TRBV9 | NA | NA | CASSVALGYEQYF | TGTGCCAGCAGCGTAGCCCTCGGCTACGAGCAGTACTTC
17 | TRBJ2-1 | TRBV13 | NA | TRBD2 | CASSLGHLRLAGWEQFF | TGTGCCAGCAGCTTAGGCCATTTACGGCTAGCGGGTTGGGAGCAGTTCTTC
12 | TRBJ2-5 | TRBV5-4 | NA | NA | CASSLGVETQYF | TGTGCCAGCAGCTTGGGCGTAGAGACCCAGTACTTC
15 | TRBJ2-5 | TRBV7-2 | NA | NA | CASSLLRGPQETQYF | TGTGCCAGCAGCTTATTGCGGGGGCCTCAAGAGACCCAGTACTTC
14 | TRBJ1-4 | TRBV5-8 | NA | NA | CASSSDGNNEKLFF | TGTGCCAGCAGCTCGGACGGGAATAATGAAAAACTGTTTTTT
11 | TRBJ2-7 | TRBV6-6 | NA | NA | CASRTTYEQYF | TGTGCCAGCAGAACTACCTACGAGCAGTACTTC
13 | TRBJ2-5 | TRBV4-2 | NA | NA | CASSQVSGETQYF | TGTGCCAGCAGCCAAGTTTCGGGGGAGACCCAGTACTTC
13 | TRBJ1-1 | TRBV11-3 | NA | NA | CASSPLERTEAFF | TGTGCCAGCAGCCCCCTCGAGCGGACTGAAGCTTTCTTT
14 | TRBJ2-7 | TRBV9 | NA | NA | CASSVGLAVYEQYF | TGTGCCAGCAGCGTAGGGCTAGCAGTCTACGAGCAGTACTTC
13 | TRBJ2-5 | TRBV19 | NA | NA | CASSIPDQETQYF | TGTGCCAGTAGTATCCCGGACCAAGAGACCCAGTACTTC
12 | TRBJ2-3 | TRBV5-6 | NA | TRBD1 | CASSLTGGGQYF | TGTGCCAGCAGCCTAACAGGGGGCGGGCAGTATTTT
11 | TRBJ1-6 | TRBV5-5 | NA | NA | CLWGGGSPLHF | TGTTTGTGGGGGGGCGGTTCACCCCTCCACTTT
13 | TRBJ1-4 | TRBV5-5 | NA | TRBD1 | CASSPTGSEKLFF | TGTGCCAGCAGCCCGACAGGGTCTGAAAAACTGTTTTTT
15 | TRBJ2-1 | TRBV6-5 | NA | NA | CASSTRGLAYNEQFF | TGTGCCAGCAGCACCAGGGGATTGGCCTACAATGAGCAGTTCTTC
16 | TRBJ2-1 | TRBV9 | NA | TRBD2 | CASSVATSGAYNEQFF | TGTGCCAGCAGCGTAGCCACTAGCGGGGCATACAATGAGCAGTTCTTC
15 | TRBJ2-7 | TRBV19 | NA | TRBD2 | CASSAGGPSSYEQYF | TGTGCCAGTAGTGCGGGGGGACCGAGCTCCTACGAGCAGTACTTC
15 | TRBJ1-4 | TRBV19 | NA | TRBD1 | CASSTRQGRNEKLFF | TGTGCCAGTAGTACCCGACAGGGAAGGAATGAAAAACTGTTTTTT
11 | TRBJ2-1 | TRBV9 | NA | NA | CASGVHNEQFF | TGTGCCAGCGGAGTCCACAATGAGCAGTTCTTC
12 | TRBJ2-1 | TRBV6-1 | NA | NA | CASSDRWDEQFF | TGTGCCAGCAGTGACAGGTGGGATGAGCAGTTCTTC
14 | TRBJ1-4 | TRBV23-1 | once | TRBD1 | CASSHPDRDEKLFF | TGCGCCAGCAGTCATCCCGACAGGGATGAAAAACTGTTTTTT